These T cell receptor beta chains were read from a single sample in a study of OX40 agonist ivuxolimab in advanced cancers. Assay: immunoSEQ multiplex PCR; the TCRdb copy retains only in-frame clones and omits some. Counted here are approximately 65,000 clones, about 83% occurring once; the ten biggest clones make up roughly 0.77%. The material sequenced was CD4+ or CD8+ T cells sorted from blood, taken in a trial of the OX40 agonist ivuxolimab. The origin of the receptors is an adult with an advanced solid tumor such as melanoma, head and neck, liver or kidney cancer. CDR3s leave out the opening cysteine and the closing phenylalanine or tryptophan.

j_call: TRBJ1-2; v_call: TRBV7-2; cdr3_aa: ASSLRQGLSYGYT
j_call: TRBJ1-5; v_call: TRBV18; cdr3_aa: ASSPHRDQPQH
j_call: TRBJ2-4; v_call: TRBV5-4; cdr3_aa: ASSWTGQGNFVKNIQY
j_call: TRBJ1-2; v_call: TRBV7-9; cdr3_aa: ASSRGDSYGYT
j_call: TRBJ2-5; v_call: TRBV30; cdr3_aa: AWSALAGGVETQY
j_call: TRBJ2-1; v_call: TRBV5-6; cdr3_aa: ASSLLTGGGTQGEQF
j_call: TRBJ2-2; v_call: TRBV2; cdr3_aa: ASRPSGSTGELF
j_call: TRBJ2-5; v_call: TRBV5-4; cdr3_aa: ASSFNHGGETQY
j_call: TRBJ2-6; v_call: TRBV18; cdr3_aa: ASSVAGGSGANVLT
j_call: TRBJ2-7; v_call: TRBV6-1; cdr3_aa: ASSDSSVLYEQY
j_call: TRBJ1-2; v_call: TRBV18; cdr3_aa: ASSPPMGPGYGYT
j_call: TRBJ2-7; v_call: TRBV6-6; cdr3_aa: ASTASMGSAYEQY
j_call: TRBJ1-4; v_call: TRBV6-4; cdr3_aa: ASSDQTGGNEKLF
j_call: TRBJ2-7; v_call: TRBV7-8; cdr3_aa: ASSPPLSREQY
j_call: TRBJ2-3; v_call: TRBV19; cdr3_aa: ASSIDLGSRATDTQY
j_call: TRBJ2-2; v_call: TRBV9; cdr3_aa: ASSVAGGRNTGELF
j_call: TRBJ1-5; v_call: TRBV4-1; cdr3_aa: ASSQEGYSNQPQH
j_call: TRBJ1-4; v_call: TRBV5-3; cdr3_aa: ARSFDPRGGTNEKLF
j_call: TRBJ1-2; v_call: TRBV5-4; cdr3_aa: ASSFQGRAYGYT
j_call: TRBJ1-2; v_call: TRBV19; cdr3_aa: ASSMLGRYGYT
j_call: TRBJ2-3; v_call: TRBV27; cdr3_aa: ASSSTYVGTDTQY
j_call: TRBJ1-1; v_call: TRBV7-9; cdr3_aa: AGRKTGLDTEAF
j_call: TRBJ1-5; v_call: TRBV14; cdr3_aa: ASSHRQGAVTYCNQPQH
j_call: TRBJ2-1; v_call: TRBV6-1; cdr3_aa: ATSSDVGSYNEQF
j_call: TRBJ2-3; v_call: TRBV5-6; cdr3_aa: ASSLGASGSDTQY
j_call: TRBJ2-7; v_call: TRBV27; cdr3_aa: ASSRTGSSYEQY
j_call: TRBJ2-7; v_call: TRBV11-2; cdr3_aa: ASSPGTAYEQY
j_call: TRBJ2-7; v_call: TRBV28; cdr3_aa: ASSSGQSYEQY
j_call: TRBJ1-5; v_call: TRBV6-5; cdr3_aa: ASSENQPQH
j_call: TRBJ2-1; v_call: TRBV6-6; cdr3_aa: ASSYVAGGNEQF
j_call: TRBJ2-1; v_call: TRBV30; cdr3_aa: ARRNSGGDEQF
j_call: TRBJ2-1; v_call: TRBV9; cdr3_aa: ASSVVWPGEQF
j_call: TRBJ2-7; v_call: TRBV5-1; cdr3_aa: ASSFSGYEQY
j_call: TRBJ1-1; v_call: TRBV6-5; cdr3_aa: ASSAHPYSSTEAF
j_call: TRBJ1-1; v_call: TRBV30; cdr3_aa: AWKNSPNTEAF
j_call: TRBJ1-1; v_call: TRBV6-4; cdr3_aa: ASSSSLGTEAF
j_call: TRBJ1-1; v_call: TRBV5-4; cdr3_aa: ASSLEGARNTEAF
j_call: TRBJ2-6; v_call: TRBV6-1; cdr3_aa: ASSERQGSFSGANVLT
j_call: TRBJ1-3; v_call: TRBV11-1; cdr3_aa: ASSLAGTASGNTIY
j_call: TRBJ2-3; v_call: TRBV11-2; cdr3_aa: ASRSADTQY
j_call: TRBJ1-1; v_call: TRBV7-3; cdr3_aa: ASSLREDTEAF
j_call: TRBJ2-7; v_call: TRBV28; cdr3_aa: ASSRGGRPPYEQY
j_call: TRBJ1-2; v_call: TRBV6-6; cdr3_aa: ASSYLQAANYGYT
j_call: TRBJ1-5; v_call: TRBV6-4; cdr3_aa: ASRAGTGGAPNQPQH
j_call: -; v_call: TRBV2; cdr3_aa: ASDQSYEQY
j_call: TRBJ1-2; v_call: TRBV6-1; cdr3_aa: ASSVSLISNYGYT
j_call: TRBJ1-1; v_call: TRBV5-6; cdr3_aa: ASSWGRSMNTEAF
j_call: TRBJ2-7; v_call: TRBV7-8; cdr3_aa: ASSPAFLGGTYEQY
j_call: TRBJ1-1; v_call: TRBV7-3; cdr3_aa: ASSNTYTEAF
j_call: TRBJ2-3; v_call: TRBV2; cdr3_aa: ASKAAGRLTDTQY
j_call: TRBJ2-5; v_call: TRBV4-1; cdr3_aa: ASSQAGGGKETQY
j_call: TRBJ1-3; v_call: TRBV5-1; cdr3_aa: ASSFAPQRGNTIY
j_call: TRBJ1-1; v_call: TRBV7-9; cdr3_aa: ASSGNTEAF
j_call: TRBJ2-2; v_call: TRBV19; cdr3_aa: ASSIHTGELF
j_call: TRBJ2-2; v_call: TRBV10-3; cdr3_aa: AISERGTGELF
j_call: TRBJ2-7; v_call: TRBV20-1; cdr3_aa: SARTPWEQY
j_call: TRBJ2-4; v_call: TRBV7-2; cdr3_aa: ASSLGGSGNIQY